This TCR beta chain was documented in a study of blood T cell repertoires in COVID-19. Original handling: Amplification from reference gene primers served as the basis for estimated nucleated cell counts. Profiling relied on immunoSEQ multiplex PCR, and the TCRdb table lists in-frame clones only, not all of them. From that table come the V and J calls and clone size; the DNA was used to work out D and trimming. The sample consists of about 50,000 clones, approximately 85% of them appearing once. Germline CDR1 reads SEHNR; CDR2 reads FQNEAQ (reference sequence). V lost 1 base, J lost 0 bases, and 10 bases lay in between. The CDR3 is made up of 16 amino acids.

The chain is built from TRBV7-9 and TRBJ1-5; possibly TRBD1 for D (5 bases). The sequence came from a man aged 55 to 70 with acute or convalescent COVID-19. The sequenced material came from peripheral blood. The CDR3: CASSLGNDSSNQPQHF. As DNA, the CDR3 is TGTGCCAGCAGCTTAGGCAATGACAGTAGCAATCAGCCCCAGCATTTT.